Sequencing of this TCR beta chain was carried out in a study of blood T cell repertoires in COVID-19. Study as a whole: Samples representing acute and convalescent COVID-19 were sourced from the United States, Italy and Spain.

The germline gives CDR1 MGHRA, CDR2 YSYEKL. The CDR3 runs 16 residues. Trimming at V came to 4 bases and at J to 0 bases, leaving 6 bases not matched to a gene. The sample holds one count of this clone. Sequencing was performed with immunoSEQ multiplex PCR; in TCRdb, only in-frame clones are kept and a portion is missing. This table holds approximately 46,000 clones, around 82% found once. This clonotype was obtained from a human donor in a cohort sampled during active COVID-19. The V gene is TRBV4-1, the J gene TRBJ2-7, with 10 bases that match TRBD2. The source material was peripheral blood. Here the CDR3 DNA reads TGCGCCAGCAGCCGTAAAGCGGGGGGGAACTCCTACGAGCAGTACTTC. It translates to CASSRKAGGNSYEQYF.